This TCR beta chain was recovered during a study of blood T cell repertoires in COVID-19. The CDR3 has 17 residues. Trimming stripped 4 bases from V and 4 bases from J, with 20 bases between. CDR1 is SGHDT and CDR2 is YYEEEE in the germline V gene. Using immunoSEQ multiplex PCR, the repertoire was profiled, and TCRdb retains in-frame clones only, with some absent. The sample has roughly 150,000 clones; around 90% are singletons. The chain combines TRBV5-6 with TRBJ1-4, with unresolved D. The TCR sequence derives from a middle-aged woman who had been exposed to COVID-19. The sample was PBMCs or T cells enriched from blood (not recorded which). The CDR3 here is CASSPRIENRYNEKLFF. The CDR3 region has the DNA TGTGCCAGCAGCCCCCGGATCGAGAACAGATATAATGAAAAACTGTTTTTT. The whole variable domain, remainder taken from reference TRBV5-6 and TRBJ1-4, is DAGVTQSPTHLIKTRGQQVTLRCSPKSGHDTVSWYQQALGQGPQFIFQYYEEEERQRGNFPDRFSGHQFPNYSSELNVNALLLGDSALYLCASSPRIENRYNEKLFFGSGTQLSVL.